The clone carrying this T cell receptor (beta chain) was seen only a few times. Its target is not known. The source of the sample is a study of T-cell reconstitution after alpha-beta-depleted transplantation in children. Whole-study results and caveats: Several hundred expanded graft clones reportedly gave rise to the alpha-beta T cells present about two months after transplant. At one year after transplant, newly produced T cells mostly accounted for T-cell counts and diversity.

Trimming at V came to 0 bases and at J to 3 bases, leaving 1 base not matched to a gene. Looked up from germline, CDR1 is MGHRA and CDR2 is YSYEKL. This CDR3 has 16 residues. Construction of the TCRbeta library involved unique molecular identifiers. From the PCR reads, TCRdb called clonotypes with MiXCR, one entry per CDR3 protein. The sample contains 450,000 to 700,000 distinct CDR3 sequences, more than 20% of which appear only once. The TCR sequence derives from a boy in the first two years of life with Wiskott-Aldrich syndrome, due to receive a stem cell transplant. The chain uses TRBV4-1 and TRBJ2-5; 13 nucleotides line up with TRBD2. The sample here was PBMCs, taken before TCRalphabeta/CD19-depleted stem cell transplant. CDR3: CASSQEGTSGKETQYF. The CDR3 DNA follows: TGCGCCAGCAGCCAAGAAGGGACTAGCGGGAAAGAGACCCAGTACTTC.